Below, 29 T cell receptor beta chains from the same sample are listed, as sequenced in a study of blood T cells in healthy people across ages. The second PCR ran about 6 to 12 cycles with a sample-barcoded 5' primer and J-beta primers. TCRdb analysed the 5' RACE reads with MiXCR anew, one entry per CDR3 protein. The table lists 1.5 million or so distinct CDR3 sequences, roughly 45% of them singletons. The sample taken for sequencing was blood. Receptors were obtained from a woman in her late teens or twenties in good health.

This sequence joins TRBV20-1 and TRBJ2-1, with 8 bases fitting TRBD2. This CDR3 is 14 amino acids long. J was trimmed by 9 bases and V by 1 base; bases with no gene match: 8. Germline CDR1 DFQATT, CDR2 SNEGSKA (reference sequence). CDR3 sequence: CSARAGAGVGEQFF. CDR3 bases: TGCAGTGCTAGAGCAGGAGCGGGAGTAGGTGAGCAGTTCTTC.

The V and J genes are TRBV11-2 and TRBJ2-5; D not certain. The J call may be wrong; the DNA end is better matched by TRBJ2-7. The V gene's germline CDR1 is SGHAT and CDR2 FQNNGV. The CDR3 runs to 13 residues. Here the CDR3 DNA reads TGTGCCAGCAGCTTAGGCCAGTCGGGCGAGCAGTACTTC. This encodes CASSLGQSGEQYF.

The V gene is TRBV20-1, the J gene TRBJ1-4; tentatively, D is TRBD1 (5 bases). The CDR3 has 14 amino acids. The ends were cut back, 3 bases at V and 7 bases at J, with 15 bases in the middle. CDR1 and CDR2 (germline): DFQATT, SNEGSKA (reference sequence). CDR3 bases: TGCAGTGCTAGCCTGGGGGTCCAATCTGAAAAACTGTTTTTT. Protein sequence: CSASLGVQSEKLFF.

This clonotype was seen a few times. The chain couples TRBV7-9 to TRBJ2-5, with D perhaps TRBD2 (7 bases). The germline gives CDR1 SEHNR, CDR2 FQNEAQ (reference sequence). The CDR3 length is 13 residues. The V end lost 1 base, the J end lost 11 bases, and 14 bases lay between the germline ends. This CDR3 is CASSLDYREGQYF. DNA for the CDR3: TGTGCCAGCAGCTTAGACTACAGGGAGGGGCAGTACTTC.

The chain uses TRBV4-1 and TRBJ2-5, with D possibly TRBD1 on 5 matching bases. There are 19 residues in the CDR3. Trimming stripped 1 base from V and 1 base from J, with 22 bases between. Germline CDR1 is MGHRA and CDR2 is YSYEKL. CDR3 sequence reads: CASSQVRIVGVRVQETQYF. The CDR3 coding sequence is TGCGCCAGCAGCCAAGTACGAATTGTAGGGGTCAGGGTCCAAGAGACCCAGTACTTC.

This clonotype showed up just a few times. The chain joins TRBV21-1 to TRBJ2-7; the table's D call of TRBD2 was not tested on the DNA. TRBV21-1 is an annotated pseudogene. This CDR3 comprises 18 residues. The CDR3 reads CASSSLAFGWAGSDEQYF. Here the CDR3 DNA reads TGTGCCAGCAGCTCCCTCGCATTTGGGTGGGCTGGTTCGGATGAGCAGTACTTC.

This clonotype has a count of ten or more. The chain joins TRBV10-3 to TRBJ2-7, with no clear D. Trimming stripped 8 bases from V and 5 bases from J, with 4 bases between. The CDR3 contains 9 residues. CDR1 is ENHRY and CDR2 is SYGVKD in the germline V gene. The chain's CDR3 is CAIGDEQYF. The CDR3 DNA is TGTGCCATCGGGGACGAGCAGTACTTC.

The gene calls are TRBV6-5 and TRBJ1-2, with D unresolved. The CDR3 length is 12 residues. Germline lookup yields CDR1 MNHEY and CDR2 SVGAGI. V gave up 9 bases and J gave up 3 bases, with 11 bases separating them. CDR3 region: CARGNRDYGYTF. CDR3 in DNA: TGTGCCAGGGGGAATAGGGACTATGGCTACACCTTC.

Only a few counts were recorded for this clonotype. The DNA of the CDR3 is TGCAGTGCTATCGGGACCAGGGACGCTCAGCCCCAGCATTTT. Translating gives CSAIGTRDAQPQHF. V is TRBV20-1 and J is TRBJ1-5; tentative D call: TRBD1 (5 bases). Trimming pared 4 bases from V and 6 bases from J, leaving 16 bases between. The germline V gene has CDR1 DFQATT and CDR2 SNEGSKA (reference sequence). The CDR3 covers 14 residues.

A word on this clonotype: Mismatch with germline at one junction end may stem from a read error. The gene calls are TRBV6-4 and TRBJ1-1, with a weak D call TRBD1 (5 bases). The length of the CDR3 is 13 residues. The germline CDR1 and CDR2 sequences are MRHNA and SNTAGT. The CDR3 sequence: CVSSGGANTEAFF. The CDR3 DNA reads TGTGTCAGCAGTGGGGGAGCGAACACTGAAGCTTTCTTT.

This chain connects TRBV27 to TRBJ1-2, with D tentatively TRBD1 (6 bases). The CDR3 sequence is 17 residues long. Trimming removed 0 bases from V and 3 bases from J, with 17 bases in between. The V gene's germline CDR1 is MNHEY and CDR2 SMNVEV (reference sequence). For the CDR3, the DNA is TGTGCCAGCAGTTTATCGTGGGCGGGGGGCGAAGACTATGGCTACACCTTC. Translated, it gives CASSLSWAGGEDYGYTF.

The rearrangement links TRBV20-1 to TRBJ1-6; tentative D call: TRBD1 (5 bases). V was cut by 6 bases and J by 3 bases, with 12 bases left in between. This CDR3 is 14 amino acids long. CDR1 DFQATT and CDR2 SNEGSKA come from the germline V gene (reference sequence). The CDR3 protein is CSAVDMNYNSPLHF. The CDR3 DNA sequence: TGCAGTGCGGTGGACATGAACTATAATTCACCCCTCCACTTT.

The CDR3 protein is CASSLTSGGTYTDTQYF. The CDR3 DNA is TGTGCCAGCAGCTTAACTAGCGGGGGGACCTACACAGATACGCAGTATTTT. This chain links TRBV7-2 with TRBJ2-3; TRBD2 matches 12 bases. This CDR3 region has 17 residues. In germline, CDR1 is SGHTA, CDR2 FQGNSA. Trimming at V came to 2 bases and at J to 2 bases, leaving 5 bases not matched to a gene.

The chain employs TRBV28 and TRBJ2-1; 12 nucleotides agree with TRBD1. In germline, CDR1 is MDHEN, CDR2 SYDVKM. V trimming: 6 bases; J trimming: 6 bases; junction bases outside the gene matches: 6. The CDR3 length is 15 residues. For the CDR3, the DNA is TGTGCCAGCAGAGGGACAGGGGGCGATCTCAATGAGCAGTTCTTC. As protein: CASRGTGGDLNEQFF.

The chain couples TRBV7-9 to TRBJ1-2; D is perhaps TRBD1 (6 bases). V was trimmed by 3 bases and J by 8 bases, leaving 10 bases between them. The CDR3 is made up of 12 amino acids. Germline V CDR1 and CDR2: SEHNR, FQNEAQ (reference sequence). CDR3 loop: CASSFGGQGYTF. CDR3 nucleotide sequence: TGTGCCAGCAGCTTTGGGGGCCAGGGCTACACCTTC.

This clonotype was seen ten or more times. The chain is built from TRBV6-5 and TRBJ2-7; D call uncertain. V lost 2 bases, J lost 1 base, and 6 bases lay in between. CDR1 is MNHEY and CDR2 is SVGAGI in the germline V gene. The length of the CDR3 is 13 residues. CDR3 nucleotides: TGTGCCAGCAGTTACCTTCAGTCCTACGAGCAGTACTTC. Protein product: CASSYLQSYEQYF.

The rearrangement uses TRBV4-2 and TRBJ1-2, with TRBD1 matching over 10 bases. This CDR3 region has 16 residues. The germline V gene has CDR1 LGHNA and CDR2 YNFKEQ. The V segment lost 2 bases and the J segment 6 bases; nucleotides outside the gene matches: 9. CDR3 in DNA: TGTGCCAGCAGCCAACAATTCCCGGGACAGGGGAATGGCTACACCTTC. Translated: CASSQQFPGQGNGYTF.

This clonotype was counted a few times. The chain carries TRBV4-1 and TRBJ1-1; D is perhaps TRBD1 (5 bases). V lost 4 bases and J 0 bases, leaving 12 bases between the germline ends. The CDR3 runs to 15 residues. Germline CDR1 reads MGHRA; CDR2 reads YSYEKL. In DNA, the CDR3 is TGCGCCAGCAGCCTAGAGGACAAGATGAACACTGAAGCTTTCTTT. Protein product: CASSLEDKMNTEAFF.

This chain joins TRBV7-9 and TRBJ1-2, with D perhaps TRBD1 (5 bases). Germline V gene sequence: CDR1 SEHNR, CDR2 FQNEAQ (reference sequence). The CDR3 is 15 residues long. The V and J ends lost 5 bases and 6 bases respectively, with 19 bases between them. The CDR3 coding sequence is TGTGCCAGCAGCGCCCCGACAGCCCACACCAATGGCTACACCTTC. Protein sequence: CASSAPTAHTNGYTF. The entire variable domain, with the rest obtained from reference TRBV7-9 and TRBJ1-2, is as follows: DTGVSQNPRHKITKRGQNVTFRCDPISEHNRLYWYRQTLGQGPEFLTYFQNEAQLEKSRLLSDRFSAERPKGSFSTLEIQRTEQGDSAMYLCASSAPTAHTNGYTFGSGTRLTVV.

With respect to this clonotype: A much larger clonotype is one base distant, so this may be a read error. The rearrangement uses TRBV10-3 and TRBJ2-1; D is unclear. In germline, CDR1 is ENHRY, CDR2 SYGVKD. The CDR3 extends over 15 amino acids. Trimming took off 5 bases at V and 0 bases at J, with 11 bases between the two ends. CDR3 sequence: CAISKLLSSYNEQFF. DNA of the CDR3: TGTGCCATCAGTAAACTTCTCAGCTCCTACAATGAGCAGTTCTTC.

This chain joins TRBV20-1 and TRBJ2-3; D is unresolved. Between the trimmed V and J ends, which lost 0 bases and 6 bases, there was a span of 7 bases. The germline V gene has CDR1 DFQATT and CDR2 SNEGSKA (reference sequence). This CDR3 comprises 12 residues. CDR3 nucleotide sequence: TGCAGTGCTAGAGAACAGCCGGATACGCAGTATTTT. The encoded protein is CSAREQPDTQYF.

In DNA, the CDR3 is TGCAGTGCCCCGGCGGGCGGTAACATTCAGTACTTC. Its protein is CSAPAGGNIQYF. The rearrangement links TRBV20-1 to TRBJ2-4, with D tentatively TRBD2 (5 bases). Per the germline V gene, CDR1 is DFQATT and CDR2 is SNEGSKA (reference sequence). V shed 6 bases and J shed 7 bases, with 13 bases lying between them. The CDR3 spans 12 residues.

This chain joins TRBV30 and TRBJ1-3; D is unresolved. CDR3 size: 12 residues. V lost 4 bases and J 4 bases, leaving 8 bases between the germline ends. Germline V gene sequence: CDR1 GTSNPN, CDR2 SVGIG (reference sequence). The CDR3: CAWKAAGNTIYF. CDR3 nucleotides: TGTGCCTGGAAAGCAGCCGGAAACACCATATATTTT.

The rearrangement links TRBV7-2 to TRBJ2-7; TRBD1 might be the D (6 bases). V lost 5 bases, J lost 7 bases, and 21 bases lay in between. There are 15 residues in the CDR3. Germline CDR1 is SGHTA and CDR2 is FQGNSA. CDR3 bases: TGTGCCAGCAGCCCTATGGGGGCAGTCTACAATGAGCAGTACTTC. Translating gives CASSPMGAVYNEQYF.

This clonotype was seen a few times. The CDR3 nucleotides read TGCAGCGTTCACAGGGTTTTTCACCCTGAAGCTTTCTTT. It translates to CSVHRVFHPEAFF. The chain uses TRBV29-1 and TRBJ1-1; D might be TRBD1 (6 bases). Trimming removed 5 bases at V and 6 bases at J, with 16 bases between. This CDR3 is built from 13 residues. CDR1 is SQVTM, CDR2 ANQGSEA, per germline.

This clonotype was recorded once. The gene calls are TRBV12-3 or TRBV12-4 and TRBJ1-5, with a possible D match to TRBD1 (5 bases). The ends were cut back, 7 bases at V and 3 bases at J, with 13 bases in the middle. This CDR3 spans 14 amino acids. CDR3 sequence: CASTLGGVNQPQHF. The CDR3 region has the DNA TGTGCCAGCACCCTCGGGGGAGTCAATCAGCCCCAGCATTTT.

The J gene is TRBJ1-2, the V gene TRBV20-1; D call uncertain. The germline V gene has CDR1 DFQATT and CDR2 SNEGSKA (reference sequence). The CDR3 runs to 13 residues. The CDR3: CSRKSTLNYGYTF. The CDR3 bases are TGCAGCCGAAAAAGTACTCTCAACTATGGCTACACCTTC.

The chain joins TRBV4-1 to TRBJ2-3; 9 bases line up with TRBD2. V trimming: 2 bases; J trimming: 1 base; junction bases outside the gene matches: 4. Germline V gene sequence: CDR1 MGHRA, CDR2 YSYEKL. The CDR3 consists of 16 residues. CDR3 coding DNA: TGCGCCAGCAGCCAATATGAGCGGGGGGGCACAGATACGCAGTATTTT. Protein: CASSQYERGGTDTQYF.

This chain links TRBV5-1 with TRBJ2-7; the D gene could be TRBD1 or TRBD2 (5 bases each). Germline lookup yields CDR1 SGHRS and CDR2 YFSETQ. Trimming took off 0 bases at V and 0 bases at J, with 13 bases between the two ends. The CDR3 loop spans 16 amino acids. CDR3 in amino acids: CASSLEGTLSSYEQYF. As DNA, the CDR3 is TGCGCCAGCAGCTTGGAGGGGACCCTATCCTCCTACGAGCAGTACTTC.